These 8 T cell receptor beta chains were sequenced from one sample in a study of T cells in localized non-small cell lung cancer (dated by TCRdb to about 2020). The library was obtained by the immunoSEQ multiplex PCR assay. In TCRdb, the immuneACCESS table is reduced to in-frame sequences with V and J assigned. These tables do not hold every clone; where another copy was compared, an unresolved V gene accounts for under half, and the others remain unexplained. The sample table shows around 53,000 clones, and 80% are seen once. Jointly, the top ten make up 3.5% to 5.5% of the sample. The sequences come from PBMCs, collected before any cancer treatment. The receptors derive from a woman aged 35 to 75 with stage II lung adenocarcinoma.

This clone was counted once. Written as DNA, the CDR3 is TGTGCCAGCAGCCCCCGGGACAGGATGAACACTGAAGCTTTCTTT. Encoded protein: CASSPRDRMNTEAFF. This chain links TRBV9 with TRBJ1-1, with 8 bases matching TRBD1. The CDR3 loop spans 15 amino acids. From germline, CDR1 is SGDLS and CDR2 YYNGEE. Trimming at V came to 4 bases and at J to 0 bases, leaving 5 bases not matched to a gene. The full variable domain, in which reference TRBV9 and TRBJ1-1 provide the parts outside the CDR3, is DSGVTQTPKHLITATGQRVTLRCSPRSGDLSVYWYQQSLDQGLQFLIQYYNGEERAKGNILERFSAQQFPDLHSELNLSSLELGDSALYFCASSPRDRMNTEAFFGQGTRLTVV.

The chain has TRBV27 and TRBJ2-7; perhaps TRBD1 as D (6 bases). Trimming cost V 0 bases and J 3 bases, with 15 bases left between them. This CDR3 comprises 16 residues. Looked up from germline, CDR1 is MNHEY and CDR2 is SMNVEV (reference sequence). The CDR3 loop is CASSLSGHPAGYEQYF. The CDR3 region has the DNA TGTGCCAGCAGTTTATCGGGACATCCCGCGGGCTACGAGCAGTACTTC.

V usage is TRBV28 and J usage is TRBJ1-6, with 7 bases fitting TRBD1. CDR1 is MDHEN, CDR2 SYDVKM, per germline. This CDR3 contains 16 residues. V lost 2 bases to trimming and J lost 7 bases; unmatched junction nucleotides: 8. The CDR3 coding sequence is TGTGCCAGCAGTTTAAACGCCGGGACAGCCAATTCACCCCTCCACTTT. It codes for CASSLNAGTANSPLHF.

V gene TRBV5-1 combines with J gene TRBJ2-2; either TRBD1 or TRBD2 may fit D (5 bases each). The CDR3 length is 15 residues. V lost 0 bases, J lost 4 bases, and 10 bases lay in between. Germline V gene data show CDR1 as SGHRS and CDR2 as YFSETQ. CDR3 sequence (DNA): TGCGCCAGCAGCTTGGACGGGGCCCGCACCGGGGAGCTGTTTTTT. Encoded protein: CASSLDGARTGELFF.

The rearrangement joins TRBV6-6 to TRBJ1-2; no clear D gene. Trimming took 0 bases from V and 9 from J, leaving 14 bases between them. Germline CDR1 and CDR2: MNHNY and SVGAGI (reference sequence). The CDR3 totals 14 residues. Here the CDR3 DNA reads TGTGCCAGCAGTTACTCGAACGGTGACATTAGCTACACCTTC. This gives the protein CASSYSNGDISYTF.

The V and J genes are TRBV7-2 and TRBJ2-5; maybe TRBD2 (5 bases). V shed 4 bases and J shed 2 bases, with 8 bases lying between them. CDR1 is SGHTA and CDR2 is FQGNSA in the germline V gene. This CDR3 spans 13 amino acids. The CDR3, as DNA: TGTGCCAGCAGCTCGGACTTACAAGAGACCCAGTACTTC. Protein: CASSSDLQETQYF.

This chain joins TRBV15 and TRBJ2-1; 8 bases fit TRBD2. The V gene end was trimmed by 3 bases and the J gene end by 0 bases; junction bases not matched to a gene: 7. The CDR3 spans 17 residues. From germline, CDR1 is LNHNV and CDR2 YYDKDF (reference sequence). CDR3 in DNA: TGTGCCACCAGCAGGGATGTAGGGACTAGCTCCTACAATGAGCAGTTCTTC. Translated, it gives CATSRDVGTSSYNEQFF.

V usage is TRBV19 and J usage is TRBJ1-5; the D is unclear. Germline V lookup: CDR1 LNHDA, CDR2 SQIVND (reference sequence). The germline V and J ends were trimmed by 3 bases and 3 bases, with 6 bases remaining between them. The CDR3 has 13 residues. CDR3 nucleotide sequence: TGTGCCAGTAGTATGGACGCCAATCAGCCCCAGCATTTT. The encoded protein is CASSMDANQPQHF.